These T cell receptor beta chains were read from a single sample in a study of brain T cells in children with intractable seizures. Assay: immunoSEQ multiplex PCR; the TCRdb copy retains only in-frame clones and omits some. The table records 100,000 to 120,000 clones, 85% to 95% of them present only once. The material sequenced was peripheral blood, taken at surgery. The receptors here all came from a boy younger than two with hemimegalencephaly and intractable seizures. Both conserved end residues are part of each CDR3. Each record gives: V gene, D gene, J gene, clone size, CDR3 DNA, CDR3 protein. A D gene is named only where the DNA matches it firmly. Size is stated for part of the rows, as once, few or many counts, or as a class when the clone is expanded.

TRBV10-3	-	TRBJ1-1	-	TGTGCCATCAGTGAAGGGCAGGGGTTCGCTGAAGCTTTCTTT	CAISEGQGFAEAFF
TRBV4-2	TRBD2	TRBJ2-7	once	TGTGCCAGCAGCCAAGGGCTAGCGGGAGGCGAGCAGTACTTC	CASSQGLAGGEQYF
TRBV11-2	-	TRBJ1-6	-	TGTGCCAGCAGCTTCCTCGACCGATATAATTCACCCCTCCACTTT	CASSFLDRYNSPLHF
TRBV19	TRBD2	TRBJ2-2	-	TGTGCCAGTAAGGGGCTAGCGGGGCTCACCGGGGAGCTGTTTTTT	CASKGLAGLTGELFF
TRBV11-2	-	TRBJ2-2	few	TGTGCCAGCAGCTTAACCGGGGAGCTGTTTTTT	CASSLTGELFF
TRBV7-9	-	TRBJ2-5	-	TGTGCCAGCAGCTTTGGAACCCTAGAAAGGGAGACCCAGTACTTC	CASSFGTLERETQYF
TRBV6-6	TRBD1	TRBJ1-2	-	TGTGCCAGCAGCTCGACAGGGCAAGCTAACTATGGCTACACCTTC	CASSSTGQANYGYTF
TRBV4-1	TRBD2	TRBJ2-1	-	TGCGCCAGCAGTCTTTCCTCGTCGGGACTAGCGTACAATGAGCAGTTCTTC	CASSLSSSGLAYNEQFF
TRBV27	-	TRBJ1-2	-	TGTGCCAGCAGTTCCGACCTGGGGGCTAACTATGGCTACACCTTC	CASSSDLGANYGYTF
TRBV10-2	-	TRBJ1-2	-	TGCGCCAGCAGTGACAGGGGTTATGGCTACACCTTC	CASSDRGYGYTF
TRBV27	-	TRBJ2-5	-	TGTGCCAGCAGTTTAGACGGGACGCTGGTACAAGAGACCCAGTACTTC	CASSLDGTLVQETQYF
TRBV28	TRBD2	TRBJ2-5	-	TGTGCCAGCAGGGCGTGGCTAGCGGGAGGAGGAGAGACCCAGTACTTC	CASRAWLAGGGETQYF
TRBV11-2	TRBD1	TRBJ2-1	once	TGTGCCAGCAGCTTTGCAGGGACAGGGTCGAATGAGCAGTTCTTC	CASSFAGTGSNEQFF
TRBV27	TRBD1	TRBJ1-6	-	TGTGCCAGCAGCCACGACAGGGGGTATTCACCCCTCCACTTT	CASSHDRGYSPLHF
TRBV7-2	-	TRBJ2-2	-	TGTGCCAGCAGCTCCCTTTGGGGGAGGATCACCGGGGAGCTGTTTTTT	CASSSLWGRITGELFF
TRBV7-6	-	TRBJ2-7	-	TGTGCCAGCAGCTTCTCGACCGGTAGTCCCACCTACGAGCAGTACTTC	CASSFSTGSPTYEQYF
TRBV19	-	TRBJ2-1	-	TGTGCCAGTAGTATAGTCTCGGGGGATGAGCAGTTCTTC	CASSIVSGDEQFF
TRBV27	-	TRBJ2-1	-	TGTGCCAGCACTCCGCACAATGAGCAGTTCTTC	CASTPHNEQFF
TRBV24-1	-	TRBJ2-5	-	TGTGCCACCAGCCCTACGGGCGGGGGCGACTGGGAGACCCAGTACTTC	CATSPTGGGDWETQYF
TRBV12-5	TRBD2	TRBJ2-4	once	TGTGCTAGTGGTTTGACCATAGCGGGAGGAGCCAAAAACATTCAGTACTTC	CASGLTIAGGAKNIQYF
TRBV4-1	-	TRBJ1-1	-	TGCGCCAGCAGCCCTCCTGTGGCGGCGAACACTGAAGCTTTCTTT	CASSPPVAANTEAFF
TRBV6-4	TRBD1	TRBJ1-2	-	TGTGCCAGCAGTGACTCGACAGGGGAGAATATCTATGGCTACACCTTC	CASSDSTGENIYGYTF
TRBV7-8	-	TRBJ1-3	-	TGTGCCAGCAGCTTAACACGGTTTGCGGGAGGAAACACCATATATTTT	CASSLTRFAGGNTIYF
TRBV5-6	-	TRBJ1-1	-	TGTGCCAGCAGCGAATTCGGGACCGAAGCTTTCTTT	CASSEFGTEAFF
TRBV5-1	-	TRBJ2-5	-	TGCGCCAGCAGAAGGTCCACGGAAGAGACCCAGTACTTC	CASRRSTEETQYF
TRBV18	-	TRBJ2-1	-	TGTGCCAGCTCACCACTGTCGGGCAATGAGCAGTTCTTC	CASSPLSGNEQFF
TRBV5-1	TRBD2	TRBJ2-1	-	TGCGCCAGCACCTCCGGGGGGGCGGCCCTCGGTGAGCAGTTCTTC	CASTSGGAALGEQFF
TRBV21-1	-	TRBJ1-6	-	TGTGCCAGCAGCAAGGGAGATGTAGGGACAGGGGGGCCTTTTGGGTCACCCCTCCACTTT	CASSKGDVGTGGPFGSPLHF
TRBV7-9	-	TRBJ2-3	-	TGTGCCAGCAGCCCTTGGTATTTT	CASSPWYF
TRBV5-6	-	TRBJ2-5	once	TGTGCCAGCAGCGCCGTCGGGACCCAGTACTTC	CASSAVGTQYF
TRBV28	-	TRBJ2-2	-	TGTGCCAGCAGTTTATTTGGGAGTCTGAGCGGGGAGCTGTTTTTT	CASSLFGSLSGELFF
TRBV6-4	TRBD2	TRBJ2-6	-	TGTGCCAGCAGTGACTCCTACGGGCGGGAGGGCCAGACCGGGGCCAACGTCCTGACTTTC	CASSDSYGREGQTGANVLTF
TRBV28	-	TRBJ2-1	once	TGTGCCAGCAGCCTAGTGTCTATCTATGAGCAGTTCTTC	CASSLVSIYEQFF
TRBV2	-	TRBJ2-7	-	TGTGCCAGCAGTGTGGGAGAAAAGGGCGAGCAGTACTTC	CASSVGEKGEQYF
TRBV6-5	-	TRBJ2-5	-	TGTGCCACAGGTCGGGTTACGGGAGTCTTGGAGACCCAGTACTTC	CATGRVTGVLETQYF
TRBV7-2	-	TRBJ1-2	-	TGTGCCAGCAGCTTAGTCCCACAGACTAACTATGGCTACACCTTC	CASSLVPQTNYGYTF